Listed here are 30 T cell receptor beta chains from one sample, sequenced in a study of blood T cell repertoires in COVID-19. Generated by immunoSEQ multiplex PCR, the TCRdb table keeps only in-frame clones and is missing some. Of about 69,000 clones listed, about four fifths are singletons. Sequenced material: peripheral blood. The receptors were gathered from a human donor in a cohort sampled during active COVID-19.

The chain uses TRBV28 and TRBJ1-1; TRBD1 aligns across 7 bases. Germline lookup yields CDR1 MDHEN and CDR2 SYDVKM. The V and J ends lost 1 base and 3 bases, in that order; junction bases with no gene match: 5. CDR3 size: 15 residues. The CDR3 DNA is TGTGCCAGCAGTTTATCAGACAGGGAGGACACTGAAGCTTTCTTT. It encodes CASSLSDREDTEAFF.

This chain links TRBV5-8 with TRBJ2-6; 8 nucleotides agree with TRBD1. This CDR3 contains 18 residues. V dropped 3 bases and J dropped 3; count of bases not matched to a gene: 11. Germline V gene sequence: CDR1 SGHTS, CDR2 YDEGEE. CDR3 protein: CASSSRQGLSRGANVLTF. In DNA form, the CDR3 reads TGTGCCAGCAGCTCCCGACAGGGGCTCAGTCGTGGGGCCAACGTCCTGACTTTC.

The chain couples TRBV28 to TRBJ1-2; TRBD1 might be the D (6 bases). CDR1 MDHEN and CDR2 SYDVKM come from the germline V gene. The CDR3 consists of 15 residues. V gave up 6 bases and J gave up 4 bases, with 18 bases separating them. The CDR3 reads CASRSYRGGPYGYTF. CDR3 DNA sequence: TGTGCCAGCAGGTCGTACCGGGGGGGCCCCTATGGCTACACCTTC.

The CDR3 DNA reads TGTGCCAGCAGTGAACTGGGCGGGGCTATTAACAATGAGCAGTTCTTC. Protein: CASSELGGAINNEQFF. The chain links TRBV2 to TRBJ2-1, with a weak D call TRBD2 (6 bases). Germline CDR1 is SNHLY and CDR2 is FYNNEI. The CDR3 is made up of 16 amino acids. Trimming stripped 2 bases from V and 5 bases from J, with 16 bases between. The complete variable domain, with remaining parts taken from reference TRBV2 and TRBJ2-1, reads EPEVTQTPSHQVTQMGQEVILRCVPISNHLYFYWYRQILGQKVEFLVSFYNNEISEKSEIFDDQFSVERPDGSNFTLKIRSTKLEDSAMYFCASSELGGAINNEQFFGPGTRLTVL.

V gene TRBV7-9 combines with J gene TRBJ1-4; D unresolved. The length of the CDR3 is 13 residues. The V gene's germline CDR1 is SEHNR and CDR2 FQNEAQ (reference sequence). Trimming took 9 bases from V and 4 from J, leaving 12 bases between them. CDR3 DNA: TGTGCCAGTCTGAGCACCAATAATGAAAAACTGTTTTTT. Protein product: CASLSTNNEKLFF.

The V and J genes are TRBV3-1 (or the pseudogene TRBV3-2) and TRBJ2-1, with a weak D call TRBD2 (6 bases). The germline V gene encodes CDR1 LGHDT and CDR2 YNNKEL (reference sequence). The V gene lost 4 bases and the J gene lost 8 bases, with 18 bases spanning the gap. The CDR3 totals 15 residues. The CDR3 loop reads CASSPQLARTHEQFF. CDR3 in DNA: TGTGCCAGCAGCCCCCAACTAGCCCGGACCCATGAGCAGTTCTTC.

This rearrangement joins TRBV5-1 to TRBJ2-3; D possibly corresponds to TRBD2 (5 bases). This CDR3 has 15 amino acids. Looked up from germline, CDR1 is SGHRS and CDR2 is YFSETQ. V dropped 0 bases and J dropped 6 bases, with 14 bases sitting between them. The CDR3 DNA sequence: TGCGCCAGCAGCTTGGTTCTCGGGGAGAGGGATACGCAGTATTTT. Translation gives CASSLVLGERDTQYF.

This chain links TRBV5-1 with TRBJ2-7; 7 bases are shared with TRBD1. The junction had 6 bases not matched to a gene; V was cut back by 3 bases and J by 6 bases. This CDR3 contains 13 residues. Per the germline V gene, CDR1 is SGHRS and CDR2 is YFSETQ. Written as DNA, the CDR3 is TGCGCCAGCAGCTCCCGGACAGGCAGCGAGCAGTACTTC. The encoded protein is CASSSRTGSEQYF.

On this clone itself: At one boundary the junction diverges from the germline segment, which might be a read error. This chain uses TRBV18 with TRBJ2-7; D not resolved. Germline CDR1 is KGHSH and CDR2 is LQKENI. CDR3 length equals 11 residues. The CDR3 sequence is CASSPSSEQYF. The DNA for the CDR3 is TGTGCCAGCTCACCGTCCTCCGAGCAGTACTTC.

The V call is TRBV6-1, the J call TRBJ1-4; D is possibly TRBD1 (6 bases). The CDR3 runs to 16 residues. The germline V gene encodes CDR1 MNHNS and CDR2 SASEGT. V lost 4 bases and J 8 bases, leaving 20 bases between the germline ends. The CDR3 reads CASSVARNRVREKLFF. As DNA, the CDR3 is TGTGCCAGCAGTGTAGCCCGTAACAGGGTCCGGGAAAAACTGTTTTTT.

This chain joins TRBV18 and TRBJ1-2; a possible D gene is TRBD1 (6 bases). CDR3 length equals 13 residues. Germline V gene data show CDR1 as KGHSH and CDR2 as LQKENI. The V and J ends lost 4 bases and 6 bases respectively, with 12 bases between them. This chain's CDR3 is CASSRQPGDGYTF. CDR3 nucleotide sequence: TGTGCCAGCTCACGCCAGCCAGGGGATGGCTACACCTTC.

V is TRBV2 and J is TRBJ1-1; D is unresolved. CDR3 length equals 13 residues. V lost 7 bases and J 0 bases, leaving 9 bases between the germline ends. Germline CDR1 SNHLY, CDR2 FYNNEI. The CDR3 DNA reads as TGTGCCAGCACCCGGTGGTTGAACACTGAAGCTTTCTTT. Its protein is CASTRWLNTEAFF.

The V and J genes are TRBV5-6 and TRBJ1-1; unclear D gene. Germline lookup yields CDR1 SGHDT and CDR2 YYEEEE. The CDR3 is made up of 12 amino acids. V lost 4 bases and J lost 6, with 10 bases in between. The CDR3: CASSEDFAEAFF. CDR3 in DNA: TGTGCCAGCAGCGAGGACTTCGCTGAAGCTTTCTTT.

The V gene is TRBV11-2, the J gene TRBJ2-1; D perhaps matches TRBD2 (6 bases). Germline CDR1 and CDR2: SGHAT and FQNNGV. Trimming stripped 1 base from V and 15 bases from J, with 16 bases between. CDR3 size: 13 residues. The CDR3 reads CASSLGPRLVAFF. CDR3 sequence (DNA): TGTGCCAGCAGCTTAGGCCCCCGACTAGTGGCGTTCTTC.

The chain uses TRBV5-1 and TRBJ1-4; D possibly corresponds to TRBD1 (5 bases). There are 17 residues in the CDR3. Germline V gene data show CDR1 as SGHRS and CDR2 as YFSETQ. Trimming pared 1 base from V and 0 bases from J, leaving 13 bases between. CDR3 nucleotides: TGCGCCAGCAGCTTGTGGGGGGAAGGTTCAACTAATGAAAAACTGTTTTTT. Protein: CASSLWGEGSTNEKLFF. The complete variable domain, with remaining parts taken from reference TRBV5-1 and TRBJ1-4, reads KAGVTQTPRYLIKTRGQQVTLSCSPISGHRSVSWYQQTPGQGLQFLFEYFSETQRNKGNFPGRFSGRQFSNSRSEMNVSTLELGDSALYLCASSLWGEGSTNEKLFFGSGTQLSVL.

There are a few counts of this clone. The V and J genes are TRBV11-2 and TRBJ2-7; 10 bases fit TRBD2. CDR1 and CDR2 (germline): SGHAT, FQNNGV. The CDR3 is made up of 15 amino acids. V lost 5 bases and J lost 1; bases outside the gene matches: 5. This CDR3 reads CASSTGLARSYEQYF. In DNA form, the CDR3 reads TGTGCCAGCAGCACGGGACTAGCGAGGTCCTACGAGCAGTACTTC.

The chain joins TRBV3-1 (or the pseudogene TRBV3-2) to TRBJ2-5, with D possibly TRBD2 on 5 matching bases. CDR3 length: 15 amino acids. The V gene's germline CDR1 is LGHDT and CDR2 YNNKEL (reference sequence). V lost 0 bases to trimming and J lost 5 bases, with 13 bases between them. The CDR3 coding sequence is TGTGCCAGCAGCCAAGATTTGGAGGTGGGGGAGACCCAGTACTTC. Translated, it gives CASSQDLEVGETQYF.

This clone was recorded only once. The rearrangement links TRBV5-4 to TRBJ2-2; D is possibly TRBD1 (6 bases). The CDR3 length is 15 residues. CDR1 and CDR2 from the germline V gene are SGHNT and YYREEE (reference sequence). The V gene lost 5 bases and the J gene lost 3 bases, with 14 bases spanning the gap. CDR3 residues: CASSYRQVYTGELFF. CDR3 DNA: TGTGCCAGCAGTTACAGACAGGTTTACACCGGGGAGCTGTTTTTT.

The V call is TRBV7-2, the J call TRBJ2-6, with TRBD2 matching over 9 bases. Germline loops: CDR1 SGHTA, CDR2 FQGNSA. The CDR3 is 19 residues long. The junction had 14 bases not matched to a gene; V was cut back by 4 bases and J by 4 bases. DNA of the CDR3: TGTGCCAGCAGCTATCTAGCGGGAACATCCTTTGGGGGGGCCAACGTCCTGACTTTC. Translating gives CASSYLAGTSFGGANVLTF. The full variable domain, its missing parts supplied by reference TRBV7-2 and TRBJ2-6, is GAGVSQSPSNKVTEKGKDVELRCDPISGHTALYWYRQSLGQGLEFLIYFQGNSAPDKSGLPSDRFSAERTGGSVSTLTIQRTQQEDSAVYLCASSYLAGTSFGGANVLTFGAGSRLTVL.

The V and J genes are TRBV6-4 and TRBJ1-1; D not certain. V dropped 4 bases and J dropped 1 base, with 13 bases sitting between them. Looked up from germline, CDR1 is MRHNA and CDR2 is SNTAGT. The CDR3 spans 15 residues. Written as DNA, the CDR3 is TGTGCCAGCAGTGTATCTCAGAACCCGAACACTGAAGCTTTCTTT. Protein sequence: CASSVSQNPNTEAFF.

The rearrangement uses TRBV5-4 and TRBJ2-4; 9 positions agree with TRBD2. The J segment lost 12 bases and the V segment lost 2 bases, leaving 9 bases of the junction unmatched. CDR3 length: 14 amino acids. CDR1 and CDR2 (germline): SGHNT, YYREEE (reference sequence). CDR3 loop: CASSFASGVMDQYF. The CDR3 DNA follows: TGTGCCAGCAGCTTTGCTAGCGGGGTAATGGATCAGTACTTC.

Ten or more counts support this clone. This chain uses TRBV5-1 with TRBJ2-7; D gene uncertain. The CDR3 is made up of 13 amino acids. The V and J ends lost 1 base and 6 bases respectively, with 11 bases between them. Germline CDR1 reads SGHRS; CDR2 reads YFSETQ. CDR3 sequence: CASSLLGWSEQYF. As DNA, the CDR3 is TGCGCCAGCAGCTTGCTAGGCTGGAGCGAGCAGTACTTC.

The V gene is TRBV14, the J gene TRBJ2-3; 7 bases are shared with TRBD1. The CDR3 extends over 15 amino acids. The ends lost 5 bases at V and 1 base at J; junction bases unmatched: 6. Looked up from germline, CDR1 is SGHDN and CDR2 is FVKESK. CDR3 sequence (DNA): TGTGCCAGCAGCTACAGGGGTGGAGGCACAGATACGCAGTATTTT. It specifies CASSYRGGGTDTQYF.

The chain carries TRBV28 and TRBJ2-3; D is perhaps TRBD2 (6 bases). Germline V CDR1 and CDR2: MDHEN, SYDVKM. V shed 2 bases and J shed 8 bases, with 17 bases lying between them. The CDR3 has 15 residues. The CDR3 region is CASSLGGRSIGTQYF. The CDR3 region has the DNA TGTGCCAGCAGTTTAGGGGGGAGAAGCATAGGTACGCAGTATTTT.

A single count supports this clone. The gene calls are TRBV15 and TRBJ2-7; TRBD1 is a possible D gene (6 bases). V dropped 3 bases and J dropped 3 bases, with 9 bases sitting between them. Germline V CDR1 and CDR2: LNHNV, YYDKDF (reference sequence). This CDR3 spans 13 amino acids. The CDR3 region is CATSSLQGYEQYF. The DNA of the CDR3 is TGTGCCACCAGCAGCTTACAGGGCTACGAGCAGTACTTC.

The chain couples TRBV15 to TRBJ1-1; maybe TRBD1 (5 bases). The V gene lost 0 bases and the J gene lost 0 bases, with 5 bases spanning the gap. The CDR3 is made up of 14 amino acids. Germline-derived CDR1 and CDR2 are LNHNV and YYDKDF (reference sequence). CDR3 amino acids: CATSRDRVNTEAFF. CDR3 bases: TGTGCCACCAGCAGAGACAGGGTGAACACTGAAGCTTTCTTT.

This sequence joins TRBV29-1 and TRBJ1-1; 7 bases match TRBD1. This CDR3 contains 12 residues. Germline values: CDR1 SQVTM, CDR2 ANQGSEA. Unmatched junction bases numbered 1, after V lost 5 bases and J lost 1 base. The CDR3 DNA is TGCAGCGTTCGACAGGGGAACACTGAAGCTTTCTTT. It encodes CSVRQGNTEAFF.

The chain has TRBV4-1 and TRBJ2-5; 12 bases line up with TRBD2. With 4 bases clipped from V and 2 bases from J, the junction kept 2 bases outside the gene matches. This CDR3 spans 15 amino acids. Germline values: CDR1 MGHRA, CDR2 YSYEKL. The CDR3 reads CASSLGLAGQETQYF. CDR3 in DNA: TGCGCCAGCAGCCTTGGACTAGCGGGGCAAGAGACCCAGTACTTC.

The V and J genes are TRBV3-1 (or the pseudogene TRBV3-2) and TRBJ2-5; TRBD2 aligns across 10 bases. CDR1 is LGHDT and CDR2 is YNNKEL in the germline V gene (reference sequence). The CDR3 has 15 amino acids. V lost 5 bases to trimming and J lost 2 bases; unmatched junction nucleotides: 5. The DNA of the CDR3 is TGTGCCAGCAGCGGTCTAGCGGGAGTACAAGAGACCCAGTACTTC. It translates to CASSGLAGVQETQYF.

J is TRBJ2-1 and V is TRBV9; 9 nucleotides agree with TRBD2. The germline V gene has CDR1 SGDLS and CDR2 YYNGEE. The trim removed 4 bases at V and 1 base at J, leaving 3 bases unmatched. This CDR3 is 15 amino acids long. The CDR3 DNA reads as TGTGCCAGCAGCCGTAGCGGGAGTTCCTACAATGAGCAGTTCTTC. Residues: CASSRSGSSYNEQFF.